The TCR beta chain described here comes from a study of blood T cell repertoires in COVID-19. Study summary: Both acute and convalescent COVID-19 samples were obtained from the United States, Italy and Spain.

V trimming: 4 bases; J trimming: 3 bases; junction bases outside the gene matches: 11. The CDR3 contains 17 residues. The germline V gene encodes CDR1 DFQATT and CDR2 SNEGSKA (reference sequence). Grouping used clinical history reported by participants in a survey and questionnaire. Measured with immunoSEQ multiplex PCR; TCRdb has only the in-frame clones, and not every one. Of about 280,000 clones listed, roughly 80% are singletons. The V call is TRBV20-1, the J call TRBJ2-1, with 11 bases matching TRBD2. The receptor's source is a man aged 35-49 years who had been exposed to COVID-19. Sequencing used PBMCs or T cells enriched from blood (not recorded which). As DNA, the CDR3 is TGCAGTGCTAATGATCTTAGCGGGAGGGCCAGCTACAATGAGCAGTTCTTC. It yields the protein CSANDLSGRASYNEQFF.